This T cell receptor (beta chain) came from a study of blood T cell repertoires in COVID-19. The wider study: Collection of acute and convalescent COVID-19 samples took place in the United States, Italy and Spain. Nucleic acid was either cDNA or gDNA, and it came from T cells, B-cell-depleted T cells, or PBMCs.

In the source study's methods: Quantification of nucleated cells was approximated via reference gene primer amplification. Assay: immunoSEQ multiplex PCR; the TCRdb copy retains only in-frame clones and omits some. The DNA gave D and trimming, while V, J and clone size come from that table. Here the sample spans around 230,000 clones, roughly 80% being singletons. Trimming pared 1 base from V and 1 base from J, leaving 10 bases between. The germline gives CDR1 SGHTA, CDR2 FQGNSA. The CDR3 contains 15 residues. Sequencing was carried out using peripheral blood. The TCR was taken from a woman in her 70s with active or convalescent COVID-19. The rearrangement joins TRBV7-2 to TRBJ1-1; D perhaps matches TRBD1 (6 bases). CDR3 sequence: CASSLVWDKNTEAFF. The CDR3 DNA follows: TGTGCCAGCAGCTTAGTCTGGGACAAGAACACTGAAGCTTTCTTT.